A selection of T cell receptor beta chains follows, all from one sample in a study of T-cell reconstitution after alpha-beta-depleted transplantation in children. TCRdb passed the PCR reads through MiXCR, listing each CDR3 protein once. This sample has roughly 490,000 distinct CDR3 sequences; approximately 10% occur once, and the top ten carry around 13%. The sample consisted of PBMCs, mostly from graft donor cells, taken 180 days after TCRalphabeta/CD19-depleted stem cell transplant. Receptor source: a female patient aged 2-15 years who had a stem cell transplant for aplastic anemia, so the T cells may come from the graft donor. Each CDR3 is given with its conserved first and last residue. Each record gives: clone size, D gene, J gene, V gene, CDR3 protein, CDR3 DNA. The D gene is left open where the match is weak. The size field is filled for only some rows; it gives once, few, many or a size class.

clone size: NA
D gene: NA
J gene: TRBJ1-1
V gene: TRBV7-9
CDR3 protein: CASSSSGFGISAFF
CDR3 DNA: TGTGCCAGCAGCTCCTCAGGGTTCGGGATTTCAGCTTTCTTT

clone size: few
D gene: NA
J gene: TRBJ2-1
V gene: TRBV20-1
CDR3 protein: CSARRLSGTSYNEQFF
CDR3 DNA: TGCAGTGCTAGAAGATTAAGCGGGACATCCTACAATGAGCAGTTCTTC

clone size: few
D gene: NA
J gene: TRBJ2-1
V gene: TRBV5-1
CDR3 protein: CASSAGPSQNEQFF
CDR3 DNA: TGCGCCAGCAGCGCGGGCCCCTCCCAAAATGAGCAGTTCTTC

clone size: few
D gene: NA
J gene: TRBJ1-2
V gene: TRBV5-1
CDR3 protein: CASRFEPHLNYGYTF
CDR3 DNA: TGCGCCAGCAGATTCGAACCCCACCTGAACTATGGCTACACCTTC

clone size: few
D gene: NA
J gene: TRBJ2-7
V gene: TRBV12-3/TRBV12-4
CDR3 protein: CASSFEAAILGEQYF
CDR3 DNA: TGTGCCAGCAGTTTCGAGGCGGCCATTCTAGGCGAGCAGTACTTC

clone size: few
D gene: NA
J gene: TRBJ2-5
V gene: TRBV11-2
CDR3 protein: CASSLRIARGTQYF
CDR3 DNA: TGTGCCAGCAGCTTAAGGATAGCAAGGGGGACCCAGTACTTC

clone size: NA
D gene: NA
J gene: TRBJ2-3
V gene: TRBV4-3
CDR3 protein: CASSQDSGTAFTDTQYF
CDR3 DNA: TGCGCCAGCAGCCAAGATTCTGGGACCGCGTTTACAGATACGCAGTATTTT

clone size: few
D gene: NA
J gene: TRBJ2-1
V gene: TRBV12-3/TRBV12-4
CDR3 protein: CASSFPQTSIVHNEQFF
CDR3 DNA: TGTGCCAGCAGTTTTCCCCAAACTAGTATTGTTCACAATGAGCAGTTCTTC

clone size: NA
D gene: TRBD1
J gene: TRBJ2-5
V gene: TRBV5-1
CDR3 protein: CASRYQGSGGQETQYF
CDR3 DNA: TGCGCCAGCAGGTACCAGGGCTCAGGGGGCCAAGAGACCCAGTACTTC

clone size: few
D gene: NA
J gene: TRBJ1-1
V gene: TRBV29-1
CDR3 protein: CSVVRGSTEAFF
CDR3 DNA: TGCAGCGTTGTGAGGGGTTCCACTGAAGCTTTCTTT

clone size: NA
D gene: NA
J gene: TRBJ1-1
V gene: TRBV14
CDR3 protein: CASSPSARVAFF
CDR3 DNA: TGTGCCAGCAGCCCGAGTGCTCGAGTCGCTTTCTTT

clone size: few
D gene: TRBD2
J gene: TRBJ2-3
V gene: TRBV30
CDR3 protein: CAWRGGGDTQYF
CDR3 DNA: TGTGCCTGGAGGGGCGGGGGAGATACGCAGTATTTT

clone size: NA
D gene: TRBD1
J gene: TRBJ2-3
V gene: TRBV19
CDR3 protein: CASRADRGRGTDTQYF
CDR3 DNA: TGTGCCAGTAGGGCAGACAGGGGACGAGGCACAGATACGCAGTATTTT

clone size: NA
D gene: TRBD1
J gene: TRBJ2-5
V gene: TRBV7-9
CDR3 protein: CASSMMGQVRGETQYF
CDR3 DNA: TGTGCCAGCAGCATGATGGGACAGGTCCGTGGGGAGACCCAGTACTTC

clone size: few
D gene: NA
J gene: TRBJ1-1
V gene: TRBV5-5
CDR3 protein: CASSLRGPLNTEAFF
CDR3 DNA: TGTGCCAGCAGCTTGCGGGGCCCCTTGAACACTGAAGCTTTCTTT

clone size: many
D gene: TRBD2
J gene: TRBJ2-1
V gene: TRBV27
CDR3 protein: CASSFSSGRAGFF
CDR3 DNA: TGTGCCAGCAGTTTCTCTAGCGGGAGGGCAGGGTTCTTC

clone size: NA
D gene: NA
J gene: TRBJ1-1
V gene: TRBV7-9
CDR3 protein: CASSLKGLVAFF
CDR3 DNA: TGTGCCAGCAGCTTAAAAGGCTTGGTAGCTTTCTTT

clone size: few
D gene: NA
J gene: TRBJ1-1
V gene: TRBV12-3/TRBV12-4
CDR3 protein: CASSLTKNTEAFF
CDR3 DNA: TGTGCCAGCAGTTTAACCAAGAACACTGAAGCTTTCTTT

clone size: NA
D gene: NA
J gene: TRBJ1-1
V gene: TRBV29-1
CDR3 protein: CSVTFILAWAGETEAFF
CDR3 DNA: TGCAGCGTTACCTTTATCCTGGCGTGGGCAGGGGAAACTGAAGCTTTCTTT

clone size: few
D gene: NA
J gene: TRBJ2-5
V gene: TRBV7-2
CDR3 protein: CASTPLRNQETQYF
CDR3 DNA: TGTGCCAGCACCCCCCTAAGGAACCAAGAGACCCAGTACTTC

clone size: NA
D gene: NA
J gene: TRBJ1-1
V gene: TRBV6-1
CDR3 protein: CASTETGNTEAFF
CDR3 DNA: TGTGCCAGCACCGAGACAGGGAACACTGAAGCTTTCTTT

clone size: few
D gene: NA
J gene: TRBJ2-7
V gene: TRBV6-1
CDR3 protein: CASNDGDYEQYF
CDR3 DNA: TGTGCCAGCAACGACGGGGACTACGAGCAGTACTTC

clone size: few
D gene: NA
J gene: TRBJ1-1
V gene: TRBV5-5
CDR3 protein: CASSKHRVGTEAFF
CDR3 DNA: TGTGCCAGCAGTAAACACAGGGTGGGCACTGAAGCTTTCTTT

clone size: many
D gene: NA
J gene: TRBJ2-3
V gene: TRBV20-1
CDR3 protein: CSAQALADTQYF
CDR3 DNA: TGCAGTGCTCAAGCGCTAGCAGATACGCAGTATTTT

clone size: NA
D gene: NA
J gene: TRBJ1-1
V gene: TRBV5-1
CDR3 protein: CASSFQPGPQNTEAFF
CDR3 DNA: TGCGCCAGCAGCTTCCAACCGGGACCGCAGAACACTGAAGCTTTCTTT

clone size: NA
D gene: TRBD1
J gene: TRBJ2-7
V gene: TRBV7-2
CDR3 protein: CASSFRTGGNEQYF
CDR3 DNA: TGTGCCAGCAGCTTCCGGACAGGGGGGAATGAGCAGTACTTC

clone size: few
D gene: NA
J gene: TRBJ2-1
V gene: TRBV7-3
CDR3 protein: CASSPPGRNSEQFF
CDR3 DNA: TGTGCCAGCAGCCCACCGGGGCGGAACAGTGAGCAGTTCTTC

clone size: few
D gene: NA
J gene: TRBJ1-2
V gene: TRBV15
CDR3 protein: CATSRRADNYGYTF
CDR3 DNA: TGTGCCACCAGCAGACGGGCCGACAACTATGGCTACACCTTC

clone size: NA
D gene: TRBD1
J gene: TRBJ1-1
V gene: TRBV7-2
CDR3 protein: CASSSIGGMNTEAFF
CDR3 DNA: TGTGCCAGCAGCTCGATAGGGGGCATGAACACTGAAGCTTTCTTT

clone size: few
D gene: NA
J gene: TRBJ1-1
V gene: TRBV20-1
CDR3 protein: CSARDQGLGTEAFF
CDR3 DNA: TGCAGTGCTAGAGATCAGGGGTTGGGCACTGAAGCTTTCTTT

clone size: few
D gene: TRBD1
J gene: TRBJ1-4
V gene: TRBV28
CDR3 protein: CASRRAPGGLFF
CDR3 DNA: TGTGCCAGCAGAAGGGCCCCAGGGGGACTGTTTTTT

clone size: few
D gene: NA
J gene: TRBJ1-1
V gene: TRBV5-1
CDR3 protein: CASSLGGVMNTEAFF
CDR3 DNA: TGCGCCAGCAGCTTGGGGGGGGTAATGAACACTGAAGCTTTCTTT

clone size: NA
D gene: TRBD1
J gene: TRBJ2-6
V gene: TRBV10-3
CDR3 protein: CAISPHRDRDPVGIGANVLTF
CDR3 DNA: TGTGCCATCAGTCCGCATCGGGACAGGGACCCCGTTGGTATAGGGGCCAACGTCCTGACTTTC

clone size: many
D gene: NA
J gene: TRBJ1-1
V gene: TRBV29-1
CDR3 protein: CSVEDWGGGMNTEAFF
CDR3 DNA: TGCAGCGTTGAGGATTGGGGTGGAGGGATGAACACTGAAGCTTTCTTT

clone size: few
D gene: TRBD2
J gene: TRBJ2-1
V gene: TRBV7-3
CDR3 protein: CASSPVWTSGRQNEQFF
CDR3 DNA: TGTGCCAGCAGCCCCGTATGGACTAGCGGGAGACAAAATGAGCAGTTCTTC

clone size: few
D gene: NA
J gene: TRBJ2-5
V gene: TRBV28
CDR3 protein: CASSLGALETQYF
CDR3 DNA: TGTGCCAGCAGTTTAGGGGCCTTGGAGACCCAGTACTTC

clone size: many
D gene: NA
J gene: TRBJ2-3
V gene: TRBV7-2
CDR3 protein: CASSLEGPRGDTQYF
CDR3 DNA: TGTGCCAGCAGCTTAGAGGGCCCGAGGGGAGATACGCAGTATTTT

clone size: few
D gene: NA
J gene: TRBJ1-1
V gene: TRBV6-1
CDR3 protein: CASQDSLPILNTEAFF
CDR3 DNA: TGTGCCAGTCAGGACAGCTTACCGATTTTGAACACTGAAGCTTTCTTT

clone size: NA
D gene: TRBD2
J gene: TRBJ2-1
V gene: TRBV9
CDR3 protein: CASSVGLAGGNNEQFF
CDR3 DNA: TGTGCCAGCAGCGTAGGACTAGCGGGAGGGAACAATGAGCAGTTCTTC

clone size: many
D gene: NA
J gene: TRBJ2-7
V gene: TRBV6-2/TRBV6-3
CDR3 protein: CASSSPGVGSYEQYF
CDR3 DNA: TGTGCCAGCAGTTCGCCCGGTGTGGGTTCCTACGAGCAGTACTTC

clone size: NA
D gene: NA
J gene: TRBJ2-1
V gene: TRBV7-9
CDR3 protein: CASSPPIRGGVDEQFF
CDR3 DNA: TGTGCCAGCAGCCCCCCCATTCGAGGGGGGGTGGATGAGCAGTTCTTC

clone size: NA
D gene: NA
J gene: TRBJ2-4
V gene: TRBV6-2/TRBV6-3
CDR3 protein: CASSLRGNGLDIQYF
CDR3 DNA: TGTGCCAGCAGTTTGCGCGGGAACGGGCTGGACATTCAGTACTTC

clone size: few
D gene: NA
J gene: TRBJ1-1
V gene: TRBV4-3
CDR3 protein: CASSTEGGLNSEAFF
CDR3 DNA: TGCGCCAGCAGCACCGAGGGAGGGTTGAACTCTGAAGCTTTCTTT

clone size: NA
D gene: TRBD1
J gene: TRBJ2-1
V gene: TRBV10-3
CDR3 protein: CAISRDRGASQFF
CDR3 DNA: TGTGCCATCAGTAGGGACAGGGGAGCTTCGCAGTTCTTC